This passage covers 14 T cell receptor beta chains from one sample sequenced in a study of graft-versus-host responses after intestinal transplantation. Assay: immunoSEQ multiplex PCR; the TCRdb copy retains only in-frame clones and omits some. The table includes some 10,000 clones, 30% to 35% detected once. The sequences come from alloreactive CD4+ T cells from a mixed lymphocyte reaction culture, collected before transplantation. The sample's subset: CFSE-low proliferating T cells sorted from roughly 6-day pre-transplant mixed lymphocyte reaction (GvH or HvG direction). The receptors here all came from a human patient who was an organ donor for intestinal transplantation.

This chain connects TRBV15 to TRBJ2-7; maybe TRBD1 (6 bases). This CDR3 has 14 residues. V lost 1 base to trimming and J lost 2 bases, with 9 bases between them. The V gene's germline CDR1 is LNHNV and CDR2 YYDKDF (reference sequence). In nucleotides, the CDR3 is TGTGCCACCAGCAGAGGAGGGACAACCTACGAGCAGTACTTC. This translates into CATSRGGTTYEQYF.

The chain has TRBV7-9 and TRBJ2-3, with TRBD1 as a possible D gene (5 bases). Trimming shortened V by 0 bases and J by 1 base, and 14 bases separated the two germline ends. The CDR3 is made up of 17 amino acids. The V gene's germline CDR1 is SEHNR and CDR2 FQNEAQ (reference sequence). CDR3 in DNA: TGTGCCAGCAGCTTAGCGCTCACAGACAGTGGCACAGATACGCAGTATTTT. Translating it yields CASSLALTDSGTDTQYF.

The J gene is TRBJ1-6, the V gene TRBV5-1; perhaps TRBD1 as D (5 bases). The germline V gene has CDR1 SGHRS and CDR2 YFSETQ. The CDR3 contains 14 residues. Trimming removed 0 bases from V and 8 bases from J, with 9 bases in between. In nucleotides, the CDR3 is TGCGCCAGCAGCTTGGGACAGTCCGATTCACCCCTCCACTTT. This sequence encodes CASSLGQSDSPLHF.

The table lists this clone with a few counts. The gene calls are TRBV1 and TRBJ1-2; whether TRBD1, the table's D call, matches the DNA was not checked. TRBV1 is a documented pseudogene. CDR3 size: 16 residues. The CDR3 reads CTSSQDPRQGARGYTF. DNA of the CDR3: TGCACCAGCAGCCAAGACCCTCGACAGGGAGCTCGCGGCTACACCTTC.

This clone is termed medium-sized. The CDR3 loop reads CSAWMDSSYEQYF. In DNA form, the CDR3 reads TGCAGCGCCTGGATGGACAGCTCCTACGAGCAGTACTTC. The chain has TRBV29-1 and TRBJ2-7; D may be TRBD1 (6 bases). The V gene's germline CDR1 is SQVTM and CDR2 ANQGSEA. The V end lost 7 bases, the J end lost 0 bases, and 13 bases lay between the germline ends. This CDR3 comprises 13 residues.

This clone was counted between two and nine times. V gene TRBV7-3 combines with J gene TRBJ2-3; D gene unclear. The CDR3 runs 15 residues. Trimming removed 0 bases at V and 4 bases at J, with 11 bases between. The germline gives CDR1 SGHTA, CDR2 FQGTGA. The CDR3 nucleotides are TGTGCCAGCAGCTTAACGCCCCCGCCCGCAGATACGCAGTATTTT. It is translated as CASSLTPPPADTQYF. The full variable domain, in which reference TRBV7-3 and TRBJ2-3 provide the parts outside the CDR3, is GAGVSQTPSNKVTEKGKYVELRCDPISGHTALYWYRQSLGQGPEFLIYFQGTGAADDSGLPNDRFFAVRPEGSVSTLKIQRTERGDSAVYLCASSLTPPPADTQYFGPGTRLTVL.

This chain links TRBV12-5 with TRBJ2-1, with D tentatively TRBD1 (5 bases). This CDR3 has 13 amino acids. Germline values: CDR1 LGHNT, CDR2 FRNRAP. CDR3 sequence reads: CINRGLQHNEQFF. CDR3 coding DNA: TGTATAAATAGGGGCCTTCAGCACAATGAGCAGTTCTTC.

The chain uses TRBV27 and TRBJ2-5, with 9 bases matching TRBD1. CDR3 size: 15 residues. Trimming cost V 6 bases and J 6 bases; bases outside gene matches: 11. CDR1 is MNHEY, CDR2 SMNVEV, per germline (reference sequence). As DNA, the CDR3 is TGTGCCAGCAGCGGCAGGACAGGGGCAGCGCAGACCCAGTACTTC. It is translated as CASSGRTGAAQTQYF.

Sample share makes this clone medium-sized. Written as DNA, the CDR3 is TGCGCCAGCAGCCCTGAAGGACAGGGAGTTGGGTCACCCCTCCACTTT. Translating gives CASSPEGQGVGSPLHF. This rearrangement joins TRBV5-1 to TRBJ1-6, with 8 bases lining up with TRBD1. Germline V CDR1 and CDR2: SGHRS, YFSETQ. CDR3 size: 16 residues. After removal of 4 bases from V and 10 bases from J, the junction contained 13 bases not matched to a gene.

This clone is judged medium-sized. This sequence joins TRBV30 and TRBJ1-2; D gene ambiguous. The CDR3 is 16 residues long. Germline loops: CDR1 GTSNPN, CDR2 SVGIG (reference sequence). The V end was cut by 1 base, the J end by 1 base, with 16 bases between. CDR3 protein: CAWSEIGPLLNYGYTF. The CDR3 DNA reads as TGTGCCTGGAGTGAAATCGGGCCGCTCCTTAACTATGGCTACACCTTC.

By its share, this clone is medium-sized. The chain uses TRBV7-9 and TRBJ2-6; D remains ambiguous. CDR3 length: 17 residues. V lost 0 bases and J lost 2, with 11 bases in between. Germline-derived CDR1 and CDR2 are SEHNR and FQNEAQ (reference sequence). CDR3 DNA: TGTGCCAGCAGCTTAGCTTTGGGTACCACTGGGGCCAACGTCCTGACTTTC. This sequence encodes CASSLALGTTGANVLTF.

Sample share makes this clone medium-sized. This rearrangement joins TRBV11-2 to TRBJ1-1; 10 nucleotides align to TRBD1. CDR3 length equals 13 residues. After removal of 4 bases from V and 4 bases from J, the junction contained 0 bases not matched to a gene. Per the germline V gene, CDR1 is SGHAT and CDR2 is FQNNGV. The CDR3 loop is CASSWTGGTEAFF. The CDR3 region has the DNA TGTGCCAGCAGCTGGACAGGGGGCACTGAAGCTTTCTTT. Combining the CDR3 with reference TRBV11-2 and TRBJ1-1 gives the whole variable domain EAGVAQSPRYKIIEKRQSVAFWCNPISGHATLYWYQQILGQGPKLLIQFQNNGVVDDSQLPKDRFSAERLKGVDSTLKIQPAKLEDSAVYLCASSWTGGTEAFFGQGTRLTVV.

This chain joins TRBV18 and TRBJ1-5; TRBD1 aligns across 7 bases. V shed 3 bases, J shed 3 bases, and the junction held 5 bases outside the gene matches. Germline V gives CDR1 KGHSH, CDR2 LQKENI. The CDR3 is made up of 15 amino acids. CDR3: CASSPGTGVNQPQHF. DNA for the CDR3: TGTGCCAGCTCACCGGGTACAGGGGTCAATCAGCCCCAGCATTTT. The full variable domain, with the rest looked up from reference TRBV18 and TRBJ1-5, is NAGVMQNPRHLVRRRGQEARLRCSPMKGHSHVYWYRQLPEEGLKFMVYLQKENIIDESGMPKERFSAEFPKEGPSILRIQQVVRGDSAAYFCASSPGTGVNQPQHFGDGTRLSIL.

The chain employs TRBV9 and TRBJ1-2; weak D call: TRBD1 (6 bases). The CDR3 has 13 residues. The V gene's germline CDR1 is SGDLS and CDR2 YYNGEE. Trimming removed 4 bases from V and 5 bases from J, with 12 bases in between. For the CDR3, the DNA is TGTGCCAGCAGCTCGGGACACCCTTATGGCTACACCTTC. It translates to CASSSGHPYGYTF. Based on the CDR3 plus reference TRBV9 and TRBJ1-2, the full variable domain is DSGVTQTPKHLITATGQRVTLRCSPRSGDLSVYWYQQSLDQGLQFLIQYYNGEERAKGNILERFSAQQFPDLHSELNLSSLELGDSALYFCASSSGHPYGYTFGSGTRLTVV.